The 16 T cell receptor beta chains below were found in one sample sequenced in a study of T-cell memory formation after mild COVID-19. A single record per CDR3 protein comes from TCRdb applying MiXCR to the 5' RACE reads. The sample contains some 350,000 distinct CDR3 sequences, 15% to 20% of which appear only once. Sample: PBMCs or a T cell subset sorted from them (not recorded which). These receptors all stem from a man aged 18 to 30 who had mild COVID-19 (a few samples of this study predate the infection). Cell type and time point are not known.

The table lists this clonotype with many counts. This rearrangement joins TRBV15 to TRBJ2-3; 7 nucleotides line up with TRBD2. Germline-derived CDR1 and CDR2 are LNHNV and YYDKDF (reference sequence). The CDR3 runs to 15 residues. V gave up 0 bases and J gave up 4 bases; unmatched junction bases: 4. The CDR3 reads CATSRDGRGPDTQYF. CDR3 DNA sequence: TGTGCCACCAGCAGAGATGGGAGGGGCCCAGATACGCAGTATTTT.

The rearrangement links TRBV10-3 to TRBJ1-5, with 9 bases fitting TRBD1. Trimming cost V 8 bases and J 6 bases; bases outside gene matches: 5. Germline V gene lookup returns CDR1 ENHRY and CDR2 SYGVKD. CDR3 length equals 13 residues. CDR3 region: CAIGGQGGQPQHF. Written as DNA, the CDR3 is TGTGCCATCGGGGGACAGGGAGGTCAGCCCCAGCATTTT.

The chain employs TRBV4-1 and TRBJ2-5; D ambiguous. V was clipped by 7 bases and J by 4 bases, with 16 bases between them. The germline V gene encodes CDR1 MGHRA and CDR2 YSYEKL. This CDR3 has 14 amino acids. The CDR3 protein is CASKKASTRETQYF. CDR3 sequence (DNA): TGCGCCAGCAAGAAAGCCTCAACCCGAGAGACCCAGTACTTC.

J is TRBJ1-5 and V is TRBV12-3 or TRBV12-4, with no clear D. The CDR3 extends over 15 amino acids. Trimming took 5 bases from V and 3 from J, leaving 14 bases between them. In DNA, the CDR3 is TGTGCCAGCAGTCTAGGACCTCAGAACAATCAGCCCCAGCATTTT. It encodes CASSLGPQNNQPQHF.

This chain joins TRBV6-4 and TRBJ1-2; D is unclear. V lost 6 bases and J 4 bases, leaving 12 bases between the germline ends. CDR1 MRHNA and CDR2 SNTAGT come from the germline V gene. The CDR3 is 13 amino acids. CDR3 loop: CASRGDKAYGYTF. In DNA form, the CDR3 reads TGTGCCAGCAGGGGCGACAAGGCCTATGGCTACACCTTC.

This chain connects TRBV6-5 to TRBJ2-5, with D unclear. The germline CDR1 and CDR2 sequences are MNHEY and SVGAGI. V gave up 8 bases and J gave up 5 bases, with 15 bases separating them. CDR3 size: 13 residues. The CDR3 bases are TGTGCCAGCGGCCGTGCCCTAGGGGAGACCCAGTACTTC. This codes for CASGRALGETQYF.

The chain is built from TRBV20-1 and TRBJ2-3, with D unclear. Germline CDR1 DFQATT, CDR2 SNEGSKA (reference sequence). V was pared by 6 bases and J by 0 bases, with 16 bases between. CDR3 length: 15 amino acids. This CDR3 reads CSAHLGQSSTDTQYF. CDR3 sequence (DNA): TGCAGTGCCCACCTAGGGCAGTCCAGCACAGATACGCAGTATTTT.

This clonotype was picked up a small number of times. The chain carries TRBV4-3 and TRBJ2-2, with 8 bases lining up with TRBD1. The V gene end was trimmed by 0 bases and the J gene end by 1 base; junction bases not matched to a gene: 7. The CDR3 covers 18 residues. Germline V gene data show CDR1 as LGHNA and CDR2 as YSLEER. CDR3 sequence: CASSQDGGQEKNTGELFF. The CDR3 DNA follows: TGCGCCAGCAGCCAAGATGGGGGACAGGAAAAGAACACCGGGGAGCTGTTTTTT.

This sequence joins TRBV6-2 or TRBV6-3 and TRBJ2-7; D uncertain. CDR1 is MNHEY, CDR2 SVGEGT, per germline. Between the trimmed V and J ends, which lost 5 bases and 3 bases, there was a span of 17 bases. The CDR3 totals 15 residues. The CDR3 coding sequence is TGTGCCAGCAGTACTACAGCACGCACGGACTACGAGCAGTACGTC. As protein: CASSTTARTDYEQYV.

This sequence joins TRBV6-1 and TRBJ2-7, with D unresolved. This CDR3 region has 13 residues. Between the trimmed V and J ends, which lost 2 bases and 2 bases, there was a span of 7 bases. The germline CDR1 and CDR2 sequences are MNHNS and SASEGT. In DNA, the CDR3 is TGTGCCAGCAGTGAACTACTCGCCTACGAGCAGTACGTC. Its translation: CASSELLAYEQYV.

This chain links TRBV5-6 with TRBJ2-7, with a weak D call TRBD2 (6 bases). CDR1 is SGHDT and CDR2 is YYEEEE in the germline V gene. The CDR3 runs 14 residues. The V and J ends lost 0 bases and 4 bases respectively, with 11 bases between them. DNA of the CDR3: TGTGCCAGCAGCTTGGGGGCGGGGTTTTACGAGCAGTACTTC. Translating gives CASSLGAGFYEQYF.

V and J are TRBV5-4 and TRBJ2-5; D is tentatively TRBD1 or TRBD2 (5 bases each). The CDR3 is made up of 12 amino acids. V was pared by 7 bases and J by 1 base, with 8 bases between. Germline assignment: CDR1 SGHNT and CDR2 YYREEE (reference sequence). This chain's CDR3 is CASGGSQETQYF. The CDR3, as DNA: TGTGCCAGCGGGGGTTCCCAAGAGACCCAGTACTTC.

The chain couples TRBV6-5 to TRBJ1-5; no clear D. Germline loops: CDR1 MNHEY, CDR2 SVGAGI. The CDR3 sequence is 12 residues long. V was clipped by 5 bases and J by 9 bases, with 11 bases between them. The CDR3 sequence: CASSPTGRPQHF. CDR3 nucleotides: TGTGCCAGCAGTCCGACTGGACGGCCCCAGCATTTT.

This clonotype has ten or more counts. The V gene is TRBV12-3 or TRBV12-4, the J gene TRBJ1-2, with a weak D call TRBD1 (5 bases). The length of the CDR3 is 13 residues. Trimming pared 4 bases from V and 4 bases from J, leaving 10 bases between. The CDR3: CASSWGDGYGYTF. The DNA for the CDR3 is TGTGCCAGCAGTTGGGGGGATGGCTATGGCTACACCTTC.

The chain joins TRBV4-1 to TRBJ2-1, with TRBD2 identical over 13 bases. J gave up 8 bases and V 0 bases, and 7 bases lay outside the gene matches. This CDR3 has 17 amino acids. Germline V gives CDR1 MGHRA, CDR2 YSYEKL. The CDR3 region has the DNA TGCGCCAGCAGCCAAGAAACTAGCGGGGGGGTCCTGGATGAGCAGTTCTTC. Its protein product is CASSQETSGGVLDEQFF.

The rearrangement joins TRBV20-1 to TRBJ2-5; D is unresolved. This CDR3 comprises 13 residues. Germline V gene lookup returns CDR1 DFQATT and CDR2 SNEGSKA (reference sequence). V lost 2 bases to trimming and J lost 2 bases, with 9 bases between them. CDR3 sequence: CSARHEYQETQYF. In nucleotides, the CDR3 is TGCAGTGCTAGACATGAATATCAAGAGACCCAGTACTTC.